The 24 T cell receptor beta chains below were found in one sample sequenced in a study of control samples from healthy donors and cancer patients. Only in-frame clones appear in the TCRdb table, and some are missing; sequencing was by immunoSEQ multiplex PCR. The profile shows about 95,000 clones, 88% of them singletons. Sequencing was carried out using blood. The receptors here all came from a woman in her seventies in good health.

In nucleotides, the CDR3 is TGTGCCACCAGTGATCAGAGGGCCGGTTCCGGGGAGCTGTTTTTT. This codes for CATSDQRAGSGELFF. This chain connects TRBV24-1 to TRBJ2-2; D is possibly TRBD2 (5 bases). Germline V gene lookup returns CDR1 KGHDR and CDR2 SFDVKD. The CDR3 totals 15 residues. V was cut by 3 bases and J by 6 bases, with 13 bases left in between.

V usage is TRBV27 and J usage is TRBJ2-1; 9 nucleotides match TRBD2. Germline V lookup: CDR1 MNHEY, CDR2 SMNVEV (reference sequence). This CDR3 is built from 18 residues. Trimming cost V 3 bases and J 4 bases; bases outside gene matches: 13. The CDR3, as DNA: TGTGCCAGCAGTTTTAGAGAAATAAGCGGGAGGATTTACAATGAGCAGTTCTTC. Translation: CASSFREISGRIYNEQFF.

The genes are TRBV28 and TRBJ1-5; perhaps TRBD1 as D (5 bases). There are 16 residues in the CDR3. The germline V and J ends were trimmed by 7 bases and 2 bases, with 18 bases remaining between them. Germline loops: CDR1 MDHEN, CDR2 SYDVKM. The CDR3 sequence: CASNWGGVVGNQPQHF. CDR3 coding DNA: TGTGCCAGCAACTGGGGGGGAGTAGTAGGCAATCAGCCCCAGCATTTT.

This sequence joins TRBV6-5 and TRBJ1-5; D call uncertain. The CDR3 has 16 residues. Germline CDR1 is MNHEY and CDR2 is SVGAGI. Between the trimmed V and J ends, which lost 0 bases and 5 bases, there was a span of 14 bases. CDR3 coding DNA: TGTGCCAGCAGTTACTCTCCTACTGATTCCCATCAGCCCCAGCATTTT. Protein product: CASSYSPTDSHQPQHF.

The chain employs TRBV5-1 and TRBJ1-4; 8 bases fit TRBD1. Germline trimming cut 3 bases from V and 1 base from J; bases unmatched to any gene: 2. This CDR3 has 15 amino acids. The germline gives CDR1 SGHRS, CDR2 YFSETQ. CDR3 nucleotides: TGCGCCAGCAGCTCACAGGGGGTAACTAATGAAAAACTGTTTTTT. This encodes CASSSQGVTNEKLFF.

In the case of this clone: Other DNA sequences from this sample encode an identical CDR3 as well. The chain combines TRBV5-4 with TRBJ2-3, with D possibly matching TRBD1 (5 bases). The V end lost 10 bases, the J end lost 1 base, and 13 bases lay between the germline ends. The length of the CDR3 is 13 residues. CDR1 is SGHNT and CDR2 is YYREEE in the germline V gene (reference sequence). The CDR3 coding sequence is TGTGCCTCAGCAGGGCGAGGCACAGATACGCAGTATTTT. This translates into CASAGRGTDTQYF.

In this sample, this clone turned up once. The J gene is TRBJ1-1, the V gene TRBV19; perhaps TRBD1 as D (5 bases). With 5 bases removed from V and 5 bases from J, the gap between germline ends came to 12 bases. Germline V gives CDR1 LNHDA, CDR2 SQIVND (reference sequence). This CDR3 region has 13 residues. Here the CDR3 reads CASSRQRTTEAFF. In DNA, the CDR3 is TGTGCCAGTAGTCGACAGAGAACAACTGAAGCTTTCTTT.

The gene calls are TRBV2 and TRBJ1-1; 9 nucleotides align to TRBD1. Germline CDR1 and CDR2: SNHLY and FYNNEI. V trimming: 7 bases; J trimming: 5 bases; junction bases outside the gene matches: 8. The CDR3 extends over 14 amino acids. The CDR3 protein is CASNEQGASTEAFF. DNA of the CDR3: TGTGCCAGCAACGAACAGGGGGCCTCAACTGAAGCTTTCTTT.

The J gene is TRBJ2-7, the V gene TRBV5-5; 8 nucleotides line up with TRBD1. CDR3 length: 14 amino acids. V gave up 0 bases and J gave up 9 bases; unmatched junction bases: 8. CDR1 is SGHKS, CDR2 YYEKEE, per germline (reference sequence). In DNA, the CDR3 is TGTGCCAGCAGCTTGGGCCAGGGGGCGAGGGTGCAGTACTTC. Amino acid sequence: CASSLGQGARVQYF.

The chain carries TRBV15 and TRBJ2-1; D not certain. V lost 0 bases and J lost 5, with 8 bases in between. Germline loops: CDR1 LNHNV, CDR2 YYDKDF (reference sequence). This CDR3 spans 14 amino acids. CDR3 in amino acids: CATSRDHGHNEQFF. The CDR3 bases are TGTGCCACCAGCAGAGATCACGGTCACAATGAGCAGTTCTTC. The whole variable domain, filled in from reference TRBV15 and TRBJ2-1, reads DAMVIQNPRYQVTQFGKPVTLSCSQTLNHNVMYWYQQKSSQAPKLLFHYYDKDFNNEADTPDNFQSRRPNTSFCFLDIRSPGLGDTAMYLCATSRDHGHNEQFFGPGTRLTVL.

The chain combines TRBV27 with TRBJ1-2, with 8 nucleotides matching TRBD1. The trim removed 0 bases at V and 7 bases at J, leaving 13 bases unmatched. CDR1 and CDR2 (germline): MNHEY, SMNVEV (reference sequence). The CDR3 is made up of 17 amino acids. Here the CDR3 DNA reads TGTGCCAGCAGTTTATCCCCCCCGGGCAGGGGGCGCCTTGGCTACACCTTC. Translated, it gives CASSLSPPGRGRLGYTF.

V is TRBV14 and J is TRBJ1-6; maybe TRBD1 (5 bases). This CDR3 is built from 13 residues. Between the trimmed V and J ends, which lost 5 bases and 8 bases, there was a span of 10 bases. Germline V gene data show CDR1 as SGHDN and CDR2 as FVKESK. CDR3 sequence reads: CASSFTGYSPLHF. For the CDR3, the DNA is TGTGCCAGCAGCTTCACAGGCTATTCACCCCTCCACTTT.

This CDR3 is CASIADTQYF. In nucleotides, the CDR3 is TGTGCCAGCATAGCAGATACGCAGTATTTT. The chain combines TRBV6-5 with TRBJ2-3; D is uncertain. The CDR3 is 10 residues long. Trimming stripped 7 bases from V and 4 bases from J, with 3 bases between. The germline V gene has CDR1 MNHEY and CDR2 SVGAGI.

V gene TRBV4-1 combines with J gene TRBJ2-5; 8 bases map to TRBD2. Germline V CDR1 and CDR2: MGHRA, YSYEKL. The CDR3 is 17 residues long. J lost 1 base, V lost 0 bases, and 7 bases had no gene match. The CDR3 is CASSQDGTGGFQETQYF. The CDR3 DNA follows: TGCGCCAGCAGCCAAGACGGTACGGGGGGGTTCCAAGAGACCCAGTACTTC.

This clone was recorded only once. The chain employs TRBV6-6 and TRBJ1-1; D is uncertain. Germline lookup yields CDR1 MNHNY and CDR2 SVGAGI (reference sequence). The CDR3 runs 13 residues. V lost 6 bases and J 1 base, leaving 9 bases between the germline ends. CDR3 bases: TGTGCCAGCAGCAGAGTCCGGAACACTGAAGCTTTCTTT. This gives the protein CASSRVRNTEAFF.

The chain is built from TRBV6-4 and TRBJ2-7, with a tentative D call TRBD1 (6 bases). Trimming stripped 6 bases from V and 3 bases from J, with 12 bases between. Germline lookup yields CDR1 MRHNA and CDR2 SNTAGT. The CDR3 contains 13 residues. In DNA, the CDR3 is TGTGCCAGCAGCGCTGAGACAGGCTACGAGCAGTACTTC. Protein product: CASSAETGYEQYF.

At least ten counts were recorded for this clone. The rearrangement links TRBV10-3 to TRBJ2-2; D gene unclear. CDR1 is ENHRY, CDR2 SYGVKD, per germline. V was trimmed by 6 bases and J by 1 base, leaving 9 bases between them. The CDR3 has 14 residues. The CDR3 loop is CAIRGGLNTGELFF. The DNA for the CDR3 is TGTGCCATCAGAGGCGGCCTGAACACCGGGGAGCTGTTTTTT.

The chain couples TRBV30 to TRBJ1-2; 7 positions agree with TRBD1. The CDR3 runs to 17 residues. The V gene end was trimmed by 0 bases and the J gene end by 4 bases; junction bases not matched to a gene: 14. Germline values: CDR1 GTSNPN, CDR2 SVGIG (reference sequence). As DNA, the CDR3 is TGTGCCTGGAGTGTAAAGGACAGGCTTAGATTAAGCTATGGCTACACCTTC. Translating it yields CAWSVKDRLRLSYGYTF.

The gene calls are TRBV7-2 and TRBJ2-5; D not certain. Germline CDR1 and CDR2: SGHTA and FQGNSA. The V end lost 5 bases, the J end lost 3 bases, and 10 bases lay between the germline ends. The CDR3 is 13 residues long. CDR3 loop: CASSQWEKETQYF. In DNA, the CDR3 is TGTGCCAGCAGCCAGTGGGAAAAAGAGACCCAGTACTTC. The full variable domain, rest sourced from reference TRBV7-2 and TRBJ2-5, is GAGVSQSPSNKVTEKGKDVELRCDPISGHTALYWYRQSLGQGLEFLIYFQGNSAPDKSGLPSDRFSAERTGGSVSTLTIQRTQQEDSAVYLCASSQWEKETQYFGPGTRLLVL.

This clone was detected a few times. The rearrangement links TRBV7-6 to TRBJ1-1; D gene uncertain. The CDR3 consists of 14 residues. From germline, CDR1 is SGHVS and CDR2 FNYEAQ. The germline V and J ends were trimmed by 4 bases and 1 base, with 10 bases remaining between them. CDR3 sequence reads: CASSSRRENTEAFF. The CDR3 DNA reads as TGTGCCAGCAGCTCCCGGAGGGAGAACACTGAAGCTTTCTTT.

Here the CDR3 DNA reads TGTGCCAGCAGTGACTCGGGAGGGCTCGGTCAGCCCCAGCATTTT. Its translation: CASSDSGGLGQPQHF. The rearrangement joins TRBV6-4 to TRBJ1-5; the D is unclear. CDR1 and CDR2 from the germline V gene are MRHNA and SNTAGT. This CDR3 contains 15 residues. V was cut by 0 bases and J by 6 bases, with 12 bases left in between.

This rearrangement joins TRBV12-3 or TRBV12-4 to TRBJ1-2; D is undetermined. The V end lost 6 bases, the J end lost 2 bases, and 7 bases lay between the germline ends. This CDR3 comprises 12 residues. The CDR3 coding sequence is TGTGCCAGCAGCCAGGAAAACTATGGCTACACCTTC. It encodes CASSQENYGYTF.

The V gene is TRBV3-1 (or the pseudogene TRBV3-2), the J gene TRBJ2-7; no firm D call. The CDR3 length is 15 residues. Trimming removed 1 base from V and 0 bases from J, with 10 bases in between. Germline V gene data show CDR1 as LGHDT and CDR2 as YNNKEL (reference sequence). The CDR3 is CASSQGTPSSYEQYF. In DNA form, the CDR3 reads TGTGCCAGCAGCCAAGGGACGCCGAGCTCCTACGAGCAGTACTTC.

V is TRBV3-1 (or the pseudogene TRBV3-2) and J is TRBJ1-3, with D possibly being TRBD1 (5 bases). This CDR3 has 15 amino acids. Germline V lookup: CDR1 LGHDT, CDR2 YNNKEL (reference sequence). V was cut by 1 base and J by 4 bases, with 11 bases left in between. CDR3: CASSQATARGNTIYF. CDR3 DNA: TGTGCCAGCAGCCAAGCGACAGCGCGGGGAAACACCATATATTTT.